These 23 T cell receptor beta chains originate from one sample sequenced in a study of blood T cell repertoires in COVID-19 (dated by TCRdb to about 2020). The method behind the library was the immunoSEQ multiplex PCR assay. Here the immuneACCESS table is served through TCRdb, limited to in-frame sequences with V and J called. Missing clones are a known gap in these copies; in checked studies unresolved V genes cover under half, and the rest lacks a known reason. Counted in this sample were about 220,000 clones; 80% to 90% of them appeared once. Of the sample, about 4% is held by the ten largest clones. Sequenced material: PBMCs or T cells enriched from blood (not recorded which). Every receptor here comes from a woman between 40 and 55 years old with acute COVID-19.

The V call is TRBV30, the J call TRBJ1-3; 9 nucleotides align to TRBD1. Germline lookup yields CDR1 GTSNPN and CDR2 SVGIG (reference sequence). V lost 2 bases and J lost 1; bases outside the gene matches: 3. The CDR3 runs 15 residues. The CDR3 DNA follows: TGTGCCTGGAGTATACAGGGGGCTTCTGGAAACACCATATATTTT. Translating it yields CAWSIQGASGNTIYF.

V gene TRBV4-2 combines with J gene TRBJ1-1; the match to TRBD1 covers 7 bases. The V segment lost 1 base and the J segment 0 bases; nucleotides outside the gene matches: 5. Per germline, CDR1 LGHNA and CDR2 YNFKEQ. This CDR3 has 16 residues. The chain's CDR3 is CASSQGDRLVNTEAFF. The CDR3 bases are TGTGCCAGCAGCCAAGGGGACAGACTAGTGAACACTGAAGCTTTCTTT.

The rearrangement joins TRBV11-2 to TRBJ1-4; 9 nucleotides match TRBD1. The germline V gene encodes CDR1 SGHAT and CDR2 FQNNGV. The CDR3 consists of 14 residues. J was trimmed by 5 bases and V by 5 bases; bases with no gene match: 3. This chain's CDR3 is CASSQGQGNEKLFF. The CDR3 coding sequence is TGTGCCAGCAGCCAAGGACAGGGGAATGAAAAACTGTTTTTT.

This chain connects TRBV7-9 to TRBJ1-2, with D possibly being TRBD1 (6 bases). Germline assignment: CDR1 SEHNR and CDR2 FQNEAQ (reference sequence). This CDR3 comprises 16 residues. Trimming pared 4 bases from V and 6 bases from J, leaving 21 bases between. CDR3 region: CASSSLGTLVNHGYTF. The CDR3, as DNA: TGTGCCAGCAGCTCCCTTGGGACACTAGTGAACCATGGCTACACCTTC.

CDR3 protein: CAISESPTGVESYEQYV. In DNA form, the CDR3 reads TGTGCCATCAGTGAGTCCCCGACAGGGGTAGAATCCTACGAGCAGTACGTC. V and J are TRBV10-3 and TRBJ2-7, with TRBD1 identical over 8 bases. Germline V gene data show CDR1 as ENHRY and CDR2 as SYGVKD. V dropped 0 bases and J dropped 1; count of bases not matched to a gene: 8. The CDR3 runs to 17 residues.

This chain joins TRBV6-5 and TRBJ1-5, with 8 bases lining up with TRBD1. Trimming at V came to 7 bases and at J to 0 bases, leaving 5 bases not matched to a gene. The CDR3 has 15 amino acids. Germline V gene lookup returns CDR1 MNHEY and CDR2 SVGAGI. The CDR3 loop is CASKADRVSNQPQHF. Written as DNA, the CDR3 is TGTGCCAGCAAAGCGGACAGGGTTAGCAATCAGCCCCAGCATTTT.

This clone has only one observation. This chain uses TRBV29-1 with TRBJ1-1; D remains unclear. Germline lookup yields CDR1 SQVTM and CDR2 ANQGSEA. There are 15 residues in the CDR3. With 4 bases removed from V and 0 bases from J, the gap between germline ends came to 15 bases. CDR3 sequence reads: CSVVLGVFMNTEAFF. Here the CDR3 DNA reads TGCAGCGTTGTCCTCGGGGTTTTTATGAACACTGAAGCTTTCTTT.

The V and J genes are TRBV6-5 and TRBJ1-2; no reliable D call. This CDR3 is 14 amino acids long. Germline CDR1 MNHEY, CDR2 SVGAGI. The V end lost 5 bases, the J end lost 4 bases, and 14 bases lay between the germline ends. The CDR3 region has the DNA TGTGCCAGCAGTCTTGATACAGCTGGCTATGGCTACACCTTC. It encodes CASSLDTAGYGYTF.

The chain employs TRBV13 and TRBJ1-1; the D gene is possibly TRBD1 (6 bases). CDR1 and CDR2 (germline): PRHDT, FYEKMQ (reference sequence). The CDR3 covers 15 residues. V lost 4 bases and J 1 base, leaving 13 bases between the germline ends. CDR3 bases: TGTGCCAGCAGCTCTCCCGGACAGTCGAACACTGAAGCTTTCTTT. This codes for CASSSPGQSNTEAFF.

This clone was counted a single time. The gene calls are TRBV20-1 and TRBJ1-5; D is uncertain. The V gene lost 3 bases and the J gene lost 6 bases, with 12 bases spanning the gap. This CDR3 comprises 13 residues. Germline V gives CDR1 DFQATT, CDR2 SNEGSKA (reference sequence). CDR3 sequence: CSASRGVGQPQHF. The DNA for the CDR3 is TGCAGTGCTAGTCGCGGGGTAGGTCAGCCCCAGCATTTT.

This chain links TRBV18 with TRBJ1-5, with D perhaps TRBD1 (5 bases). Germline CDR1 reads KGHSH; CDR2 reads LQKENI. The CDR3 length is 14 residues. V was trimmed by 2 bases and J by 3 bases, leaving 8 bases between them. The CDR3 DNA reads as TGTGCCAGCTCACCAGGGGCGGTCAATCAGCCCCAGCATTTT. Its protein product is CASSPGAVNQPQHF.

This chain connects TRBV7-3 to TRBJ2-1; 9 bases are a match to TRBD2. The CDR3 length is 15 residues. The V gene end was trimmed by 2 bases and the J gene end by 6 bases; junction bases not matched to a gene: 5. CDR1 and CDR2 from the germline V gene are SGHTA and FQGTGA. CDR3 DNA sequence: TGTGCCAGCAGCTTATTGCGGGGGGGCCGCAATGAGCAGTTCTTC. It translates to CASSLLRGGRNEQFF.

The CDR3 reads CASSEPKDRAGNTIYF. The CDR3 DNA reads TGCGCCAGCAGTGAGCCGAAGGACAGGGCTGGAAACACCATATATTTT. V usage is TRBV10-1 and J usage is TRBJ1-3, with 8 bases lining up with TRBD1. CDR1 is WNHNN and CDR2 is SYGVQD in the germline V gene (reference sequence). The CDR3 sequence is 16 residues long. V was pared by 2 bases and J by 2 bases, with 5 bases of the junction left unmatched.

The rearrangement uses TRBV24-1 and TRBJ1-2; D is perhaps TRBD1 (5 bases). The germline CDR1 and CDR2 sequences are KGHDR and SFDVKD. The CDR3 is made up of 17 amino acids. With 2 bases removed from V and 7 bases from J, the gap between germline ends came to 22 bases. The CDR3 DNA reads TGTGCCACCAGTGATTCGGTCCAGGGTTTGCGGGGGTCTGGCTACACCTTC. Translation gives CATSDSVQGLRGSGYTF.

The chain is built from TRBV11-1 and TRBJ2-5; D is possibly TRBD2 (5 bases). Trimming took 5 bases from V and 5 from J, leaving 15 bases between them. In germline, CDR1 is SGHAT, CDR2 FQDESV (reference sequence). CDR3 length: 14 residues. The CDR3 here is CASSPGVAGETQYF. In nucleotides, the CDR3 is TGTGCCAGCAGCCCCGGGGTAGCCGGGGAGACCCAGTACTTC.

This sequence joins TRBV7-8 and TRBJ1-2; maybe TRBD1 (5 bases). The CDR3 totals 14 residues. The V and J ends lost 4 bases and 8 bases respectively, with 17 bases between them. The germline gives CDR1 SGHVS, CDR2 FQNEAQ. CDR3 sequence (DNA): TGTGCCAGCAGCTCGCACCTACAGGATGGCGGCTACACCTTC. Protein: CASSSHLQDGGYTF.

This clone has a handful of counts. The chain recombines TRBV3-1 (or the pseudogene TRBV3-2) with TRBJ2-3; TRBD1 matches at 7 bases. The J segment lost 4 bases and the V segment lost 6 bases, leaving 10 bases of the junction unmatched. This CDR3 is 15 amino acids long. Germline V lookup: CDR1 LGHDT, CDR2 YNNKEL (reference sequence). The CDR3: CASRRDLGGPDTQYF. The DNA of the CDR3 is TGTGCCAGCAGACGGGACCTAGGGGGCCCAGATACGCAGTATTTT.

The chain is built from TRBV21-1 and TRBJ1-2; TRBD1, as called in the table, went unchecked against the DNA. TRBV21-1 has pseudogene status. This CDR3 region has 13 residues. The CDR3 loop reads CASSRGRDYGYTF. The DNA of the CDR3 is TGTGCCAGCAGCAGGGGGCGCGACTATGGCTACACCTTC.

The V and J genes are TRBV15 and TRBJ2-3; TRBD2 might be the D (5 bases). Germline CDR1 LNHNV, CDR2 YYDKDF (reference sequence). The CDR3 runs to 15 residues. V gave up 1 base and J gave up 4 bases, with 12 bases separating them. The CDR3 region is CATSRGGLAPDTQYF. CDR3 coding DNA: TGTGCCACCAGCAGAGGGGGTCTAGCCCCAGATACGCAGTATTTT.

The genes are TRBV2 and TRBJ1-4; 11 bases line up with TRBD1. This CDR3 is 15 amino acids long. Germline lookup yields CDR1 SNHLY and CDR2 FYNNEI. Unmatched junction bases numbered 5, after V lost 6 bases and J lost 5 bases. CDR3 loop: CASRTGTGGNEKLFF. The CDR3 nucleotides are TGTGCCAGCAGGACGGGGACAGGGGGAAATGAAAAACTGTTTTTT.

The CDR3 region has the DNA TGCGCCAGCAGCCAATTTTACAGGGCTTCTGGAAACACCATATATTTT. It is translated as CASSQFYRASGNTIYF. V usage is TRBV4-1 and J usage is TRBJ1-3; a possible D gene is TRBD1 (6 bases). The germline CDR1 and CDR2 sequences are MGHRA and YSYEKL. This CDR3 comprises 16 residues. V was shortened by 2 bases and J by 1 base, with 12 bases between the two germline ends.

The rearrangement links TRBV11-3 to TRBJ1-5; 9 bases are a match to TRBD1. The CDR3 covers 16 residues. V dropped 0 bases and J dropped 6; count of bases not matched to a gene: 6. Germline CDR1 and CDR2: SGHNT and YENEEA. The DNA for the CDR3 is TGTGCCAGCAGCTTAGAGTACAGGGGGCTCTGTCAGCCCCAGCATTTT. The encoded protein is CASSLEYRGLCQPQHF.

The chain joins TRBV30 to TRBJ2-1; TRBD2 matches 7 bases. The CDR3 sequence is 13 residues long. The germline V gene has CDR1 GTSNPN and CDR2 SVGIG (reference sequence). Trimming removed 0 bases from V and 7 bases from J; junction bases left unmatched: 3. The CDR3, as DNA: TGTGCCTGGAGTGTCGCCGGGGGGAATGAGCAGTTCTTC. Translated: CAWSVAGGNEQFF.